This T cell receptor (beta chain) is drawn from a study of shared clonotypes between healthy human individuals. Generated by immunoSEQ multiplex PCR, the TCRdb table keeps only in-frame clones and is missing some. Among over a million clones listed, about 84% were seen once. Study results and limitations: Owing to a small donor count, the genetic and exposure-history diversity represented was limited. With a handful of donors compared, around 5.4% of naive CD4 clonotypes were shared. Sorted-subset sequencing was shown by rarefaction to be incomplete despite large depth.

This CDR3 comprises 13 residues. The V end was cut by 4 bases, the J end by 2 bases, with 8 bases between. Germline CDR1 reads SGHDN; CDR2 reads FVKESK. A word on this clone: The target antigen is unknown.

The sample was memory CD4+ T cells from PBMCs. Stated subset: CD45RA-negative fraction. This clonotype was sampled from a man aged 18 to 35 in good health. Some clones in this sample may be carry-over from other donors' samples. The chain carries TRBV14 and TRBJ1-1; possibly TRBD1 for D (5 bases). The CDR3 bases are TGTGCCAGCAGCCCAGGGTTAAACACTGAAGCTTTCTTT. Residues: CASSPGLNTEAFF.